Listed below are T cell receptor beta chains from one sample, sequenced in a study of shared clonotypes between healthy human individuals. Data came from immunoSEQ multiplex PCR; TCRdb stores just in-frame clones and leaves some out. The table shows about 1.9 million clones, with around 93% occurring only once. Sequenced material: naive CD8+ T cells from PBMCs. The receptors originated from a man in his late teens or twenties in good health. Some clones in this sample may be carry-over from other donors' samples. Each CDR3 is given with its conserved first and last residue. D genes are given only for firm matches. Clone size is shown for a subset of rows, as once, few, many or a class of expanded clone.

CDR3 protein: CASSQEWANNQPQHF; CDR3 DNA: TGCGCCAGCAGCCAAGAATGGGCCAACAATCAGCCCCAGCATTTT; V gene: TRBV4-3; clone size: once; J gene: TRBJ1-5; D gene: .
CDR3 protein: CASSYSSGTVSYEQYF; CDR3 DNA: TGTGCCAGCAGTTACTCCTCAGGGACCGTCTCCTACGAGCAGTACTTC; V gene: TRBV6-5; clone size: .; J gene: TRBJ2-7; D gene: .
CDR3 protein: CASSEKYAGEGKNIQYF; CDR3 DNA: TGTGCCAGCAGTGAAAAGTATGCAGGGGAAGGCAAAAACATTCAGTACTTC; V gene: TRBV6-1; clone size: .; J gene: TRBJ2-4; D gene: .
CDR3 protein: CASSILGVGQNTEAFF; CDR3 DNA: TGTGCCAGCAGTATATTAGGAGTAGGACAGAACACTGAAGCTTTCTTT; V gene: TRBV27; clone size: .; J gene: TRBJ1-1; D gene: .
CDR3 protein: CASSPGTSAYTGELFF; CDR3 DNA: TGTGCCAGCAGCCCGGGGACTAGCGCTTACACCGGGGAGCTGTTTTTT; V gene: TRBV7-2; clone size: .; J gene: TRBJ2-2; D gene: TRBD2
CDR3 protein: CASSVDRLAGFYEQYF; CDR3 DNA: TGTGCCAGCAGCGTAGATCGGCTAGCGGGATTCTACGAGCAGTACTTC; V gene: TRBV9; clone size: .; J gene: TRBJ2-7; D gene: TRBD2
CDR3 protein: CASSQDRGRASYNEQFF; CDR3 DNA: TGTGCCAGCAGCCAAGATAGAGGGAGGGCCAGTTACAATGAGCAGTTCTTC; V gene: TRBV4-2; clone size: .; J gene: TRBJ2-1; D gene: TRBD2
CDR3 protein: CASSQSPVGSGTADTQYF; CDR3 DNA: TGCGCCAGCAGCCAAAGCCCGGTAGGTAGCGGGACCGCAGATACGCAGTATTTT; V gene: TRBV4-1; clone size: .; J gene: TRBJ2-3; D gene: TRBD2
CDR3 protein: CASSHTRREDHEQYF; CDR3 DNA: TGTGCCAGCAGCCACACAAGGCGGGAGGACCACGAGCAGTACTTC; V gene: TRBV5-6; clone size: .; J gene: TRBJ2-7; D gene: TRBD2
CDR3 protein: CASSFPGSTETQYF; CDR3 DNA: TGTGCCAGCAGTTTTCCGGGATCTACAGAGACCCAGTACTTC; V gene: TRBV28; clone size: .; J gene: TRBJ2-5; D gene: .
CDR3 protein: CASSVGRGYEQYF; CDR3 DNA: TGTGCCAGCAGTGTGGGGCGGGGGTACGAGCAGTACTTC; V gene: TRBV2; clone size: .; J gene: TRBJ2-7; D gene: TRBD2
CDR3 protein: CASSPPGTMPNTGELFF; CDR3 DNA: TGTGCCAGCAGCCCCCCCGGGACTATGCCCAACACCGGGGAGCTGTTTTTT; V gene: TRBV13; clone size: .; J gene: TRBJ2-2; D gene: TRBD2
CDR3 protein: CASSGEQREYNEQFF; CDR3 DNA: TGTGCCAGCAGTGGGGAGCAGCGGGAGTATAATGAGCAGTTCTTC; V gene: TRBV2; clone size: .; J gene: TRBJ2-1; D gene: TRBD2
CDR3 protein: CASSVRTLKETQYF; CDR3 DNA: TGTGCCAGCAGCGTTAGGACTTTAAAAGAGACCCAGTACTTC; V gene: TRBV13; clone size: .; J gene: TRBJ2-5; D gene: .
CDR3 protein: CASSSWSTGAREKLFF; CDR3 DNA: TGTGCCAGCAGCTCCTGGTCCACCGGGGCGAGGGAAAAACTGTTTTTT; V gene: TRBV7-9; clone size: .; J gene: TRBJ1-4; D gene: .
CDR3 protein: CASSTSAVHETQYF; CDR3 DNA: TGTGCCAGCAGCACCTCAGCGGTGCATGAGACCCAGTACTTC; V gene: TRBV7-9; clone size: .; J gene: TRBJ2-5; D gene: .
CDR3 protein: CASSLSPRGGYEQYF; CDR3 DNA: TGTGCCAGCAGTTTATCCCCCAGGGGCGGCTACGAGCAGTACTTC; V gene: TRBV27; clone size: .; J gene: TRBJ2-7; D gene: .
CDR3 protein: CASSWTGTANEKLFF; CDR3 DNA: TGTGCCAGCAGCTGGACCGGGACGGCGAATGAAAAACTGTTTTTT; V gene: TRBV5-6; clone size: once; J gene: TRBJ1-4; D gene: .
CDR3 protein: CASSLTGDNEQFF; CDR3 DNA: TGCGCCAGCAGCTTGACCGGGGACAATGAGCAGTTCTTC; V gene: TRBV5-1; clone size: once; J gene: TRBJ2-1; D gene: .
CDR3 protein: CASSFGTSGSYEQYF; CDR3 DNA: TGTGCCAGCAGTTTTGGGACTAGCGGCTCCTACGAGCAGTACTTC; V gene: TRBV28; clone size: .; J gene: TRBJ2-7; D gene: TRBD2
CDR3 protein: CASSHTIVNGGQPQHF; CDR3 DNA: TGTGCCAGCAGCCACACTATAGTAAACGGGGGCCAGCCCCAGCATTTT; V gene: TRBV7-2; clone size: .; J gene: TRBJ1-5; D gene: .
CDR3 protein: CASSPHLGTGLADTQYF; CDR3 DNA: TGTGCCAGCAGTCCACACCTAGGGACAGGGTTAGCAGATACGCAGTATTTT; V gene: TRBV27; clone size: .; J gene: TRBJ2-3; D gene: TRBD1
CDR3 protein: CASSETSGRYNEQFF; CDR3 DNA: TGTGCCAGCAGCGAAACTAGCGGGAGGTACAATGAGCAGTTCTTC; V gene: TRBV9; clone size: .; J gene: TRBJ2-1; D gene: TRBD2
CDR3 protein: CSTGSGRGGNEQFF; CDR3 DNA: TGCAGCACTGGTAGCGGGAGGGGGGGCAATGAGCAGTTCTTC; V gene: TRBV29-1; clone size: .; J gene: TRBJ2-1; D gene: TRBD2
CDR3 protein: CASSLRTGRNEQFF; CDR3 DNA: TGTGCCAGCAGTCTCCGGACAGGGCGCAATGAGCAGTTCTTC; V gene: TRBV27; clone size: .; J gene: TRBJ2-1; D gene: TRBD1
CDR3 protein: CASSLAKGQGQFF; CDR3 DNA: TGTGCCAGCAGCTTAGCCAAAGGTCAGGGGCAGTTCTTC; V gene: TRBV7-9; clone size: .; J gene: TRBJ2-1; D gene: .
CDR3 protein: CASSSREIRGYTF; CDR3 DNA: TGTGCCAGCAGTAGCAGGGAAATCCGGGGCTACACCTTC; V gene: TRBV2; clone size: .; J gene: TRBJ1-2; D gene: .
CDR3 protein: CASSSTGVSSYEQYF; CDR3 DNA: TGCGCCAGCAGCTCAACAGGGGTGAGCTCCTACGAGCAGTACTTC; V gene: TRBV5-1; clone size: .; J gene: TRBJ2-7; D gene: TRBD1
CDR3 protein: CASRLAASSYNEQFF; CDR3 DNA: TGTGCCAGCAGGCTAGCGGCAAGCTCCTACAATGAGCAGTTCTTC; V gene: TRBV2; clone size: .; J gene: TRBJ2-1; D gene: TRBD2
CDR3 protein: CASSLMKVEAFF; CDR3 DNA: TGTGCCAGCAGCTTAATGAAGGTTGAAGCTTTCTTT; V gene: TRBV7-9; clone size: few; J gene: TRBJ1-1; D gene: .
CDR3 protein: CASSLPGLPNEQFF; CDR3 DNA: TGTGCCAGCAGCCTGCCGGGACTACCAAATGAGCAGTTCTTC; V gene: TRBV7-9; clone size: .; J gene: TRBJ2-1; D gene: TRBD2
CDR3 protein: CASSLVDVNGYTF; CDR3 DNA: TGTGCCAGCAGCTTAGTGGACGTAAATGGCTACACCTTC; V gene: TRBV11-2; clone size: once; J gene: TRBJ1-2; D gene: .
CDR3 protein: CASSSGQGQAFF; CDR3 DNA: TGTGCCAGTAGTAGTGGACAGGGCCAAGCTTTCTTT; V gene: TRBV19; clone size: .; J gene: TRBJ1-1; D gene: TRBD1
CDR3 protein: CASRGWGTSTDTQYF; CDR3 DNA: TGTGCCAGCAGGGGTTGGGGGACTAGCACAGATACGCAGTATTTT; V gene: TRBV27; clone size: .; J gene: TRBJ2-3; D gene: .
CDR3 protein: CATTDRAPRETQYF; CDR3 DNA: TGTGCCACCACAGACAGGGCGCCAAGGGAGACCCAGTACTTC; V gene: TRBV19; clone size: .; J gene: TRBJ2-5; D gene: TRBD1
CDR3 protein: CASSPTSAGGYGYTF; CDR3 DNA: TGTGCCAGCAGCCCCACCTCCGCGGGAGGCTATGGCTACACCTTC; V gene: TRBV9; clone size: .; J gene: TRBJ1-2; D gene: .
CDR3 protein: CASSELMAGNYGYTF; CDR3 DNA: TGTGCCAGCAGTGAATTGATGGCAGGGAACTATGGCTACACCTTC; V gene: TRBV25-1; clone size: .; J gene: TRBJ1-2; D gene: .
CDR3 protein: CASYTQGGTGELFF; CDR3 DNA: TGTGCCAGCTACACTCAGGGCGGCACCGGGGAGCTGTTTTTT; V gene: TRBV28; clone size: .; J gene: TRBJ2-2; D gene: .
CDR3 protein: CASSLGDQELFF; CDR3 DNA: TGTGCCAGCAGCTTGGGCGATCAGGAGCTGTTTTTT; V gene: TRBV5-6; clone size: .; J gene: TRBJ2-2; D gene: .